The present entry profiles one T cell receptor beta chain with its context. The clone's antigen remains unknown. One base away there is no much larger clone; base qualities are not given. The time point label for this specimen denotes: baseline before first vaccination. The treatment or condition label, as the study defines it: meningococcal conjugate vaccine given as trial control. The vaccinee samples were drawn from two UK trials, COV001 and COV002, one of which was a single-blind randomized controlled phase 2/3 trial testing AZD1222 (ChAdOx1 nCoV-19) in healthy adults. For TCRbeta chain sequencing, PBMC samples from trial participants were taken at day 0 and at day 28 after the second dose. V is pared back by 7 bases and J by 0 bases, with 6 bases lying between the germline termini. The germline V gene gives CDR1 as SNHLY and CDR2 as FYNNEI. The CDR3 has 13 amino acids, counting the end cysteine and phenylalanine. Only CDR3 DNA is held: 39 bases, read in frame from base 1.

The CDR3 regions of human TCRbeta chains were analyzed by immunosequencing. In the authors' own workflow: TCRs in the repertoires were matched against a reference library of SARS-CoV-2-specific TCRs that had been generated with the MIRA antigen-specificity platform. Breadth was defined as the fraction of unique TCRs that were SARS-CoV-2-associated. Depth was defined as the fraction of total T cells that were SARS-CoV-2-associated. Using the MIRA data, every spike-specific TCR was mapped to the spike region that the TCR reacted to and assigned to either a CD4 or a CD8 class. Log10-transformed breadth and depth values were compared by one-way ANOVA with Sidak's multiple comparisons tests. TCRdb provides this immuneACCESS table in a form limited to in-frame rearrangements. Some clones are lacking; in checked studies, under half of them reflect an unresolved V gene, and why the rest are absent is not known. D and trimming come from the DNA, and the V and J calls and clone size come from that table. The sample has about 130,000 clones on record, about nine tenths of them singletons. The top ten constitute roughly a sixth of the sample.

This record comes from a study of T cell responses to AZD1222 COVID-19 vaccine (dated by TCRdb to the early 2020s). For context, the study as a whole: A total of over 230 trial participants underwent TCR sequencing, of whom around 200 received two doses of AZD1222 and roughly 25 received two doses of the MenACWY control vaccine. Trial participants were enrolled by age into 18-55, 56-69 and 70-plus year subgroups, with roughly 160, 29 and 62 TCR-sequenced participants respectively. Paper-wide results and their limitations: Nearly half of unique spike-specific TCRs reportedly recognized epitopes outside regions mutated in the B.1.351 and B.1.1.7 variants. In the small 56-69-year group, the increase in depth fell short of significance, most likely because of low power. The whole spike protein was spanned by vaccine-associated CD4 TCRs, and dominant responses were seen in regions 160-218 and 743-854. Because no day 14 peak-response samples were available, the repertoires could be characterized only after the peak T cell response. Spike-specific TCR breadth and depth rose significantly after two AZD1222 doses compared with day 0 and with MenACWY recipients. Conclusions about previously exposed vaccinees were limited because only six AZD1222 recipients were SARS-CoV-2 seropositive at baseline. Participants were mostly white British, with more females than males. The authors suggested clonal diversity may have been underestimated.

Sequencing used peripheral blood, obtained on day 0 of MenACWY control vaccination. The clonotype originates from an adult in good health. The V and J genes are TRBV2 and TRBJ2-2; the D gene remains uncertain. DNA sequence: TGTGCCAGCAAATTAACGAACACCGGGGAGCTGTTTTTT. Translated, this is CASKLTNTGELFF.